This record looks at one T cell receptor beta chain sequence and its context. The clone's antigen remains unknown. Nothing much larger sits one base from this clone, and base qualities are not available. In total, 600 or so healthy bone marrow donors made up the cohort. Cohort members were all nominally healthy when sampled, although unrecorded immune exposures were likely present. The donor was CMV seronegative and belonged to the group of 350 to 400 seronegative cohort members. A peripheral blood sample was collected from each donor, and TCR beta sequencing was performed on peripheral blood mononuclear cells. The Qiagen DNeasy Blood Extraction Kit was used to extract genomic DNA from the blood cell samples. The sample comes from a study of cytomegalovirus exposure and HLA in healthy donors (dated 2017 in TCRdb). For the study in its entirety: In an earlier analysis of fewer than 750 of the donors, under 300 Gb of sequence data and 120 million or so unique TCR beta sequences from roughly 200 million T cells were reported. An early release covering 550 to 650 HLA-typed donors comprised 250 to 350 gigabases of sequencing data and tens of millions of unique TCR sequences. Among the approximately 420 genotyped donors, around 81% belonged to the genetic ancestry cluster associated with self-reported Caucasian donors. The aim of the study was to test whether cataloging public T cell receptors could identify signatures of past pathogen exposure. The study used immunosequencing to profile the T cell repertoires of around 600 subjects and linked those repertoires to cytomegalovirus serostatus. Besides the first cohort of roughly 700 subjects, a separate validation cohort made up of roughly 120 different subjects was used. To predict cytomegalovirus infection status, the study brought together high-throughput TCR immunosequencing, statistical association of individual TCRs with disease status, and machine learning. In a later analysis, previously published TCR beta repertoires from roughly 710 donors were re-analyzed and high-resolution HLA genotyping was added so that TCR occurrence patterns could be studied. In the later analysis, no new phenotypic data were used to find candidate immune exposures; instead, reliance was placed on TCR beta sequences and their occurrence across donors. In an earlier analysis of more than 550 of the donors, high-throughput TCR beta sequencing was used to judge whether each TCR beta V gene segment behaved as functional or pseudogenic. Donor age, sex, ethnicity and CMV serostatus were collected together with the repertoire data. A later genetic analysis took genome-wide SNP genotypes for about 55% of the 666 donors and used that subset as a discovery cohort. Every repertoire in the discovery cohort had been generated on one and the same sequencing platform. Both class I and class II loci were covered by HLA typing, at four-digit resolution. The number of donors typed differed by locus, with roughly 620-630 for A, B, C, DRB1 and DQB1, roughly 520 for DQA1, over 600 for DPA1, and 400 to 490 for DPB1. Because of strong linkage in the cohort, roughly 5 DR-DQ haplotypes were treated as single units for association and clustering. Among about 360 genotyped donors of the cohort, an average of about 240,000 unique TCR beta nucleotide sequences were sequenced per donor, 15% to 20% of them non-productive. Overall study results and their limits: It was suggested by the authors that the approach could potentially be generalized to other disease states and immunological phenotypes. An earlier analysis of around 600 of the donors showed that most TCR beta V segments appeared in productive rearrangements either about 87% or about 30% of the time, which broadly matched IMGT annotations. Some IMGT-functional V segments, including TRBV6-2 and TRBV6-3, could not be told apart with the 87-base-pair reads, so those segments were excluded. The earlier analysis of about 600 of the donors excluded around 17 rarely observed V segments, including chromosome 9 orphons, because counts were too low. The classifier was reported to diagnose cytomegalovirus status with high specificity and sensitivity in both the original and validation cohorts. The study gave a list of over 150 TCR beta chains associated with cytomegalovirus. When HLA alleles, especially DR and DQ, strongly co-occurred, attributing TCR associations to individual alleles was difficult. At a false discovery rate of 0.05, a later analysis linked some 17,000 TCR beta sequences to specific HLA alleles. Linkage disequilibrium might explain the correlated functional status among segregating V segments, but an unknown experimental factor could not be ruled out. A further reported finding was that TCR beta sequences accurately predicted the HLA-A and HLA-B alleles for most subjects in the first cohort. A later analysis found that HLA-associated TCR beta chains were more clonally expanded and had lower generation probabilities than equally common non-associated chains. In vitro tests confirmed that a few of the cytomegalovirus-associated TCR beta chains recognize cytomegalovirus antigens. In a later analysis, the rate of TCR association differed among HLA loci, with DRB1 alleles having the most associated TCRs and HLA-C alleles having the fewest. A cluster of highly shared sequence variants was judged likely to be a technical artifact of the sequencing pipeline. In a later analysis, several top co-occurrence clusters were reported to appear linked to parvovirus B19, influenza, CMV and Epstein-Barr virus. An association between a missense DCLRE1C variant and V-gene and J-gene trimming of TCR beta chains was found in a later genetic analysis and replicated in an independent cohort. Across donors, most TCR sequences were observed very rarely, whereas some public TCRs were present in many individuals. A later genetic analysis reported fewer N-insertions in productive TCRs among donors in an Asian-associated ancestry cluster than the approximately 700-donor mean. This cohort had only TCR beta chains sequenced, and the lack of alpha or paired-chain data limited which features could be detected. Roughly uniform sequencing depth across donors was assumed in presence/absence analyses, although this assumption may not hold. Because HLA typing was unavailable for some donors at each locus, only the typed subset was used in association tests. For the cohort, immune exposure information was limited to CMV serostatus. According to a later analysis, most CMV-associated TCR beta chains appeared to be HLA-restricted, and the HLA associations seemed to be driven largely by CMV exposure.

Library construction relied on the immunoSEQ multiplex PCR assay. For the multiplex PCR, a mixture combining 60 forward primers for TCR Vbeta segments and 13 reverse primers for TCR Jbeta segments was used. The CDR3 region of rearranged TCR beta genes was amplified from genomic DNA by a multiplex PCR assay. On the Illumina HiSeq System, the amplified TCR beta libraries were sequenced as 87-base-pair reads. The paper's processing steps were these. A later analysis tallied 75 million to 85 million unique TCR beta chains across the roughly 610 repertoires, and roughly 11 million of those chains were shared by two or more donors. Raw reads were error-corrected and collapsed into unique sequences by a nearest-neighbor algorithm in which closely related sequences were merged to remove PCR and sequencing errors. Alignment of CDR3 sequences to IMGT reference sequences was used to assign V, D and J gene segments. For a sequence to be retained, at least a six-nucleotide match to both a V gene segment and a J gene segment was required. Rearrangements were classified as productive when the CDR3 lacked stop codons and remained in frame with V and J, and all other rearrangements were classified as non-productive. Following IMGT convention, CDR3 was defined as the stretch from the second conserved V-encoded cysteine to the conserved J-encoded phenylalanine. The earlier analysis of 550 to 650 of the donors excluded any sequence lacking an unambiguous match to a single V gene segment. An earlier analysis of some 610 of the donors called V segments functional above 56.7% productive rearrangements and segregating when the between-donor standard deviation exceeded 5%. A statistical classification framework was developed to diagnose cytomegalovirus status using the catalog of TCR beta chain sequences. A later analysis assigned V and J genes by comparing TCR nucleotide sequences with IMGT/GENE-DB human TR gene sequences. A later analysis assigned CDR3 sequences and most-parsimonious VDJ recombination scenarios with the TCRdist pipeline. In a later analysis, every TCR beta chain was defined by the combination of its CDR3 amino acid sequence and its V-gene family, and reads without a unique V-gene family were dropped. To address suspected cross-contamination and a sequencing artifact, a later analysis removed 450 to 700 highly shared, low-generation-probability nucleotide sequences. For each public chain, a later analysis derived a clonal expansion index from normalized ranks of inferred template counts within each repertoire. A later analysis computed generation probabilities with a VDJ recombination model fitted to out-of-frame rearrangements, and checked the results against IGoR. In a later analysis, hypergeometric tests were used to score TCR-TCR, TCR-HLA and TCR-CMV co-occurrence, with a repertoire-size bias correction applied to TCR pairs. To estimate false discovery rates, a later analysis permuted the HLA or CMV assignments 20 times. In a later analysis, co-occurring TCRs were grouped with DBSCAN, and TCRdist sequence similarity was added when clustering was performed within HLA-allele-positive subsets. Repertoires with fewer than 30,000 or more than 120,000 public chains, plus five repertoires with anomalous nucleotide sharing, were excluded from co-occurrence clustering. Held by TCRdb, this immuneACCESS table contains in-frame sequences only and omits some clones. Under half of the omission traces to an unresolved V gene where checked; the cause of the rest is unknown. V and J calls and clone size are those listed in that table; D and trimming were worked out from the DNA. The sample data list roughly 130,000 clones, and approximately 80% of these were observed just once. Clones ranked in the top ten supply 1% of the sample.

From V the trimming removes 2 bases and from J it removes 4 bases, while the gene matches leave 14 bases of the junction unaccounted for. CDR1 and CDR2 (MGHRA, YSYEKL) derive from the germline V gene. The CDR3, from cysteine to phenylalanine, totals 17 residues. Only the CDR3 DNA stays, 51 bases, in frame from base 1. The clonotype originates from a middle-aged man in good health and CMV-seronegative. Sequenced: PBMCs. The sequence links TRBV4-1 to TRBJ2-7; TRBD2 agrees with 7 junctional bases. The DNA sequence is given as TGCGCCAGCAGCCAAACAAGCGGGACTACTTCCATATACGAGCAGTACTTC. The translation is CASSQTSGTTSIYEQYF.